This T cell receptor (beta chain) derives from a study of shared clonotypes between healthy human individuals (dated by TCRdb to the early 2020s). Study-level background: The cohort included a few men and a couple of women between 18 and 49 years of age. For each donor, three plates each were used for CD4 naive and CD4 memory, two plates were used for CD8 naive, and one plate was used for CD8 memory. Per donor, leukapheresis produced somewhere between about 0.94 and 10 billion PBMCs. Different laboratories and diverse techniques were used to prepare libraries and sequence TCR repertoires, to increase sequencing depth and limit assay-specific biases. Blood TCR repertoires of four to six healthy adults were deeply sequenced to estimate repertoire size and the extent of clonotype sharing between individuals.

TCR CDR3 regions were amplified from genomic DNA by multiplex PCR using the deep immunoSEQ assay. Extracted genomic DNA from each cell subset was spread evenly across all wells of several immunoSEQ 96-well plates, with each plate serving as a replicate. For sorted subsets, approximately 200 ng of genomic DNA, equivalent to 30,000 or so T cell genomes, went into each replicate PCR. The purified libraries were quantified using a Qubit 3.0 fluorometer, sized with a Bioanalyzer 2100, and then quantified again using the KAPA Library Quantification kit. Every immunoSEQ 96-well plate was sequenced on a separate single-read 150-cycle Illumina NextSeq 550 flow cell. The authors processed their data as follows. Because the immunoSEQ output held only junctional sequences and lacked quality scores, the filtering could not match the filtering applied to full-length reads. To assign V/J genes and CDR3, sequences were annotated using PyIR, a Python wrapper for IgBLAST v1.9, with IMGT germline references. Reads were filtered out if the reads had weak V/J assignments (E-value above 1e-6), no CDR3, stop codons, out-of-frame junctions, or ambiguous translated residues. V3J clonotypes were defined as sequences sharing the same inferred V gene, J gene, and CDR3 amino acid sequence. The percentage overlap between two repertoires was calculated by dividing the number of shared unique clonotypes by the size of the smaller repertoire. Richness of each repertoire was evaluated using RTK rarefaction, the Chao1 estimator, and Recon v2.1 estimates of unobserved clonotypes. For all TCRbeta clonotypes obtained by the gDNA method from four donors, generation probabilities were computed with OLGA. Drawn from immuneACCESS, this table holds only the in-frame rearrangements with V and J called that TCRdb kept. Clones are partly lost; checked studies trace under half to an unresolved V gene and leave the rest unexplained. That table gives V, J and clone size, and the DNA gave D and trimming. This sample has approximately 700,000 clones in its table, and around four fifths of those were observed once. The ten largest clonotypes hold 1.5% to 2% of the sample.

The CDR3 covers 14 residues, taking in both the cysteine and the phenylalanine. Only CDR3 DNA remains: 42 bases, in frame from the first base. V loses 1 base, J loses 5 bases, and the germline ends lie 9 bases apart. For CDR1 and CDR2, the germline V gene lists SGHNT and YENEEA. Donors were healthy HIV-negative adults with no recently reported acute infections or vaccinations. All donors were Caucasian adults living in Nashville, Tennessee, USA. CD4+ T cells were enriched by magnetic negative selection; naive cells were then positively selected on CD45RA, and the negative fraction formed the memory subset. Blood was collected by leukapheresis, and PBMCs were isolated by Ficoll-Histopaque density gradient centrifugation and then cryopreserved in liquid nitrogen vapor phase. Analytical flow cytometry was used to check the purity and quantity of every magnetically sorted T cell population. Genomic DNA was isolated from each sorted fraction and quantified by UV absorbance on a Nanodrop 2000c.

General findings and caveats noted by the study authors: Incomplete sequencing was indicated by rarefaction of sorted-subset datasets, despite the large sequencing depth. Sampling was restricted to blood, and TCR repertoires in tissues likely differ from the TCR repertoires found in blood. Pairwise subsampling indicated that sequencing depth was expected to affect the degree of clonotype sharing among donors. Naive subsets generally had larger estimated clonotype richness than memory subsets did. Compared with non-shared clonotypes, the clonotypes found in all four sorted-subset donors had higher generation probabilities. Across a handful of donors, about 5.2% of naive CD4, approximately 3.5% of naive CD8, around 2.1% of memory CD4, and roughly 0.4% of memory CD8 clonotypes were shared. The small number of donors limited the genetic and exposure-history diversity represented.

As for this clone: Its binding antigen is unknown. Base qualities are not recorded, but no much larger clone differs from it by a single base. Other DNA sequences of this sample code for an identical CDR3.

The sequencing input was memory CD4+ T cells sorted from blood. The cell subset or site label corresponds to: CD45RA-negative fraction. The V and J genes are TRBV11-3 and TRBJ2-1; the D segment cannot be called with confidence. This receptor was identified in a woman aged 25 to 39 in good health. The CDR3 amino acid sequence is: CASSLVGGNNEQFF. Here is the DNA: TGTGCCAGCAGCTTAGTGGGCGGTAACAATGAGCAGTTCTTC.